The present T cell receptor beta chain was sequenced within a study of T cells in Graves' hyperthyroidism and ophthalmopathy (dated by TCRdb to the late 2010s). Background for the entire study: Peripheral blood samples were taken at the time of initial diagnosis, prior to any treatment. TCR V-J signatures able to tell the groups apart were searched for in a discovery cohort of some 97 patients, of whom more than 40 had Graves' ophthalmopathy and about 60 had stable Graves' hyperthyroidism. An independent validation cohort of about 19 hyperthyroidism patients and about 15 patients who later progressed to ophthalmopathy tested prospective prediction of ophthalmopathy. The roughly 91 discovery patients were randomly divided into training and test sets at a 7:3 ratio. In more than 5 Graves' hyperthyroidism patients, the study also compared T-cell repertoires from thyroid tissue with T-cell repertoires from blood. Following sampling, methimazole starting at 30 mg daily was given to hyperthyroidism patients, and high-dose intravenous methylprednisolone was given to ophthalmopathy patients. According to the paper, TCR Vbeta CDR3 sequencing was carried out on over 130 peripheral blood samples, which came from 40 to 45 ophthalmopathy, 80 or so hyperthyroidism and about 17 progressor patients.

The TCR beta CDR3 regions were amplified from RNA transcripts. The TCR CDR3 was subjected to a first round of RT-PCR using the HTBI primer set and the Qiagen OneStep RT-PCR kit. A second multiplex PCR round built the libraries, followed by size selection and purification. Paired-end sequencing of the libraries was performed with 100 bp reads on an Illumina HiSeq2000. For the original study's pipeline: SOAPnuke was used to process the raw data, throwing out any read that contained adapters or uncalled bases, had a mean Phred below 15, or lacked an exact constant-primer or identifier match. High-quality paired reads were merged with COPE v1.2.5, and unique nucleotide sequences were defined as clonotypes. MiTCR v1.1 was used to align the clonotypes against IMGT TRBV, TRBD and TRBJ reference segments. Analysis was restricted to V-J combinations with a frequency above 0.0001, which covered roughly 99% of repertoires. A TCS score was defined as the ratio between F50 (clonal expansion) and ExV (chaos), using BLOSUM62-based TCRdist between CDR3 peptides within each V-J. Welch's t-statistics and random forest reduced fewer than 600 V-J features to 10 to 15, which were used in a naive Bayes classifier (R e1071). TCRdb ran its own pipeline on the public reads, namely fastp trimming at Q25 and MiXCR clone calling, and kept in-frame beta chains. CDR3 protein duplicates are merged, each entry listing the most common genes and DNA. The V and J calls, along with clone size, are taken from TCRdb and not from the paper's own processing. The sample includes hundreds of thousands of distinct CDR3 sequences, with less than 15% observed a single time. The ten top clones hold roughly a tenth of the sample.

This clonotype appeared a few times. The specificity of this receptor is unknown. Base qualities are not provided; no much larger clone lies one nucleotide away. A patient counted as having stable Graves' hyperthyroidism if no progression to ophthalmopathy occurred over 18 months of follow-up. Hyperthyroidism patients were newly diagnosed, had a disease duration of under 2 months, and were aged 18 to 65 years. Exclusion was applied to patients with uncontrolled infections, other autoimmune diseases, pregnancy or lactation. Clinical symptoms, serum thyroxine and TRAb, thyroid ultrasound, and orbital computed tomography formed the basis for the diagnoses. Ficoll-Paque density gradient centrifugation was used to isolate PBMCs from 8 to 10 ml of fresh peripheral blood. Total RNA was extracted using Trizol reagent, and RNA quality was assessed on an Agilent 2100 Bioanalyzer. Points the paper makes about the study in general: Sample size was not statistically predetermined, and investigators were not blinded to group allocation. Blood samples also contained most of the expanded thyroid clonotypes (frequency above 0.001), which suggests that blood repertoires may reflect thyroid immune responses. In cross-validation, a model built on a 13 V-J signature told ophthalmopathy apart from stable hyperthyroidism with 85% to 90% sensitivity and 81% to 82% specificity, and in testing the same model reached 80%/75%. In validation, progression to ophthalmopathy was predicted by the model with 70% to 71% sensitivity and 72.22% specificity, a median of about 6 months before onset.

At the junction V is shortened by 1 base and J by 7 bases; bases outside the gene matches: 12. From the germline V gene (reference sequence), CDR1 is SEHNR and CDR2 is FQNEAQ. The CDR3 spans 18 residues, from the cysteine through the phenylalanine. Kept here is only the CDR3 DNA, which spans 54 bases and is read in frame from base 1. The chain uses TRBV7-9 and TRBJ2-1, with 11 bases aligning to TRBD2. The sequence was obtained from a woman under 30 with Graves' hyperthyroidism. Sequenced sample: blood. The CDR3 sequence is CASSLVPRFSGRENEQFF. The DNA sequence is given as TGTGCCAGCAGCTTAGTGCCCAGATTTAGCGGGAGGGAGAATGAGCAGTTCTTC.